These 7 T cell receptor beta chains originate from one sample sequenced in a study of patients and donors after allogeneic stem cell transplantation. TCRdb ran MiXCR on the RT-PCR reads and lists one entry per CDR3 protein. This table has approximately 150,000 distinct CDR3 sequences, about a quarter appearing once. Sequencing used blood, either unsorted or a sorted T cell fraction (not recorded which). The receptors derive from a human donor who was either an allogeneic HSCT recipient or a stem cell or donor lymphocyte infusion donor (not recorded which). It is not recorded whose cells these are; they may come from a transplant donor.

At least ten counts were recorded for this clonotype. The J gene is TRBJ1-4, the V gene TRBV4-1; 7 bases line up with TRBD1. The germline V gene has CDR1 MGHRA and CDR2 YSYEKL. The V segment lost 3 bases and the J segment 4 bases; nucleotides outside the gene matches: 8. The CDR3 is 16 amino acids. The CDR3 loop is CASSQEPGQLNEKLFF. CDR3 nucleotides: TGCGCCAGCAGCCAGGAACCGGGACAGCTTAATGAAAAACTGTTTTTT.

This rearrangement joins TRBV18 to TRBJ1-1; 9 bases map to TRBD1. The V and J ends lost 5 bases and 4 bases, in that order; junction bases with no gene match: 20. CDR1 and CDR2 from the germline V gene are KGHSH and LQKENI. The CDR3 length is 19 residues. The CDR3 protein is CASSKISGDEQGAGTEAFF. Written as DNA, the CDR3 is TGTGCCAGCTCAAAAATCTCCGGGGATGAACAGGGGGCTGGCACTGAAGCTTTCTTT.

This clonotype was seen more than once but under ten times. The genes are TRBV20-1 and TRBJ1-1; 12 bases align to TRBD1. The CDR3 covers 12 residues. Germline loops: CDR1 DFQATT, CDR2 SNEGSKA (reference sequence). DNA of the CDR3: TGCAGCGGGACAGGGGGCAGGACTGAAGCTTTCTTT. This gives the protein CSGTGGRTEAFF.

There are a few counts of this clonotype. The chain carries TRBV21-1 and TRBJ1-1. TRBV21-1 is annotated as a pseudogene. This CDR3 spans 14 amino acids. CDR3 sequence reads: CASSQTGWNTEAFF. CDR3 DNA: TGTGCCAGCTCCCAAACGGGTTGGAACACTGAAGCTTTCTTT.

In this sample, this clonotype turned up many times. The chain recombines TRBV11-3 with TRBJ1-1, with a tentative D call TRBD1 (6 bases). V gave up 5 bases and J gave up 0 bases, with 10 bases separating them. The germline V gene has CDR1 SGHNT and CDR2 YENEEA. The CDR3 contains 14 residues. The CDR3 region has the DNA TGTGCCAGCAGCCGGGGGCCGATGAACACTGAAGCTTTCTTT. It translates to CASSRGPMNTEAFF.

This chain uses TRBV2 with TRBJ1-4; D perhaps matches TRBD1 (6 bases). The ends were cut back, 6 bases at V and 0 bases at J, with 14 bases in the middle. CDR1 and CDR2 (germline): SNHLY, FYNNEI. The CDR3 extends over 16 amino acids. CDR3: CASSVGQLATNEKLFF. The CDR3 DNA reads as TGTGCCAGCAGCGTAGGACAGCTTGCAACTAATGAAAAACTGTTTTTT.

The chain links TRBV20-1 to TRBJ2-3; D perhaps matches TRBD2 (5 bases). The CDR3 extends over 15 amino acids. Trimming shortened V by 1 base and J by 2 bases, and 13 bases separated the two germline ends. CDR1 is DFQATT and CDR2 is SNEGSKA in the germline V gene (reference sequence). CDR3 residues: CSARGLSGSTDTQYF. In DNA form, the CDR3 reads TGCAGTGCTAGAGGATTGTCGGGATCCACAGATACGCAGTATTTT.